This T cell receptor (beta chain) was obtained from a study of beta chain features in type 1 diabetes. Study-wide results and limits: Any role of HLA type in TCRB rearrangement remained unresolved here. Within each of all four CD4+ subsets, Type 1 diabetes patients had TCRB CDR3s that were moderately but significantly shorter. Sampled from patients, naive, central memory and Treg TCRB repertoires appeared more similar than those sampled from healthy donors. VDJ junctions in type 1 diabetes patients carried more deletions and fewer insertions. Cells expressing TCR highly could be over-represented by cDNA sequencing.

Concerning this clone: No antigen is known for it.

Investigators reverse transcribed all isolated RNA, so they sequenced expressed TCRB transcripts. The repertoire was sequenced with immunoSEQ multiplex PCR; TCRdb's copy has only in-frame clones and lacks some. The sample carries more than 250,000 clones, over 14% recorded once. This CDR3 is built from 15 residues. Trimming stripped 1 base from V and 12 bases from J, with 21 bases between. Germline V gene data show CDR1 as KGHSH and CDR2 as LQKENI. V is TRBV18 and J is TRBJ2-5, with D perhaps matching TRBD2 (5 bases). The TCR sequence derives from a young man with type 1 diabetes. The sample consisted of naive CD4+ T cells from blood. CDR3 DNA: TGTGCCAGCTCACCACTTAAGGACTTCTACCAAGAAAAGTACTTC. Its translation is CASSPLKDFYQEKYF.